This T cell receptor (beta chain) was identified during a study of cytomegalovirus exposure and HLA in healthy donors. Findings of the study overall: Information on immune exposure was restricted to one variable (CMV serostatus).

The study ran its PCR with 60 Vbeta and 13 Jbeta primers. TCRdb keeps only in-frame clones here, not all; method: immunoSEQ multiplex PCR. The table lists about 43,000 clones, 51% of them singletons. As regards this clone: The antigen is undetermined.

The material sequenced was PBMCs. The receptor comes from a man between 60 and 75 years old in good health and CMV-seronegative.

The CDR3 DNA follows: TGTGCCAGCATACTTAGCGGGAGTAGCACAGATACGCAGTATTTT. Encoded protein: CASILSGSSTDTQYF. The chain joins TRBV7-2 to TRBJ2-3; 9 nucleotides align to TRBD2. Trimming cost V 7 bases and J 0 bases; bases outside gene matches: 5. Germline-derived CDR1 and CDR2 are SGHTA and FQGNSA. The CDR3 sequence is 15 residues long.